This TCR beta chain was found in a study of response to subunit inactivated influenza vaccine. Points from the study as a whole: The authors suggested that every seasonal influenza vaccination recruits few new T cells.

Many counts were recorded for this clonotype. What it binds is unknown. TCRdb recomputed calls from the RT-PCR reads with MiXCR, one row per CDR3 protein. Here the sample spans 590,000 or so distinct CDR3 sequences, around 15% being singletons. This CDR3 comprises 14 residues. V was clipped by 1 base and J by 7 bases; unmatched bases: 9. In germline, CDR1 is SQVTM, CDR2 ANQGSEA. The chain links TRBV29-1 to TRBJ1-2; 7 bases match TRBD1. Specimen: PBMCs from blood, collected 14 to 15 days before vaccination. This TCR was recovered from a man aged 50-60 years who received an inactivated influenza vaccine. The CDR3 coding sequence is TGCAGCGTTGAAGCGGGGGGACAGTTCTCTGGCTACACCTTC. Translated, it gives CSVEAGGQFSGYTF.